Below are 15 T cell receptor beta chains sequenced from a single sample in a study of blood T cell repertoires in COVID-19. TCRdb's table, derived via immunoSEQ multiplex PCR, lists solely in-frame clones and lacks some. Seen here are tens of thousands of clones, 76% observed once, and the top ten hold less than 25%. Sequenced material: peripheral blood. The receptors originated from a man in his forties or fifties with active or convalescent COVID-19.

This clone was observed a few times. This chain connects TRBV7-9 to TRBJ2-5; D is perhaps TRBD2 (5 bases). Trimming pared 0 bases from V and 2 bases from J, leaving 7 bases between. The CDR3 is 14 amino acids. Germline CDR1 SEHNR, CDR2 FQNEAQ (reference sequence). CDR3 amino acids: CASSLAREQETQYF. The CDR3 region has the DNA TGTGCCAGCAGCTTAGCCCGGGAACAAGAGACCCAGTACTTC.

Only a few counts were recorded for this clone. The chain carries TRBV12-3 or TRBV12-4 and TRBJ1-1; D possibly corresponds to TRBD1 (5 bases). The CDR3 extends over 13 amino acids. V lost 7 bases to trimming and J lost 0 bases, with 9 bases between them. CDR3 nucleotides: TGTGCCAGCACCCCGACAGTGAACACTGAAGCTTTCTTT. Amino acid sequence: CASTPTVNTEAFF.

The V and J genes are TRBV3-1 (or the pseudogene TRBV3-2) and TRBJ1-3; the match to TRBD1 covers 7 bases. Germline V lookup: CDR1 LGHDT, CDR2 YNNKEL (reference sequence). V lost 5 bases to trimming and J lost 5 bases; unmatched junction nucleotides: 9. CDR3 length equals 15 residues. CDR3 loop: CASSSRTGRRNTIYF. DNA for the CDR3: TGTGCCAGCAGCTCTCGGACAGGTAGAAGAAACACCATATATTTT.

The J gene is TRBJ2-5, the V gene TRBV2; perhaps TRBD2 as D (5 bases). CDR1 and CDR2 (germline): SNHLY, FYNNEI. The length of the CDR3 is 13 residues. V was trimmed by 4 bases and J by 3 bases, leaving 9 bases between them. The CDR3 here is CASSVLGEETQYF. Here the CDR3 DNA reads TGTGCCAGCAGTGTACTAGGCGAAGAGACCCAGTACTTC.

The table lists this clone with a few counts. The chain links TRBV7-2 to TRBJ2-4, with a tentative D call TRBD2 (6 bases). The CDR3 has 15 residues. The germline CDR1 and CDR2 sequences are SGHTA and FQGNSA. V gave up 1 base and J gave up 7 bases, with 14 bases separating them. The CDR3 nucleotides read TGTGCCAGCAGCTTAGGGAGGGGACTTACTAACATTCAGTACTTC. Encoded protein: CASSLGRGLTNIQYF.

The chain carries TRBV7-2 and TRBJ2-5; 7 nucleotides agree with TRBD2. Trimming cost V 8 bases and J 5 bases; bases outside gene matches: 14. This CDR3 is 15 amino acids long. CDR1 and CDR2 from the germline V gene are SGHTA and FQGNSA. CDR3 protein: CASSRRGGDKETQYF. The CDR3 nucleotides read TGTGCCAGCTCCAGGCGTGGGGGGGATAAGGAGACCCAGTACTTC.

This chain links TRBV5-1 with TRBJ1-4, with D tentatively TRBD1 (6 bases). There are 15 residues in the CDR3. From germline, CDR1 is SGHRS and CDR2 YFSETQ. V shed 0 bases and J shed 7 bases, with 13 bases lying between them. The CDR3 sequence: CASSLEGVGGEKLFF. In nucleotides, the CDR3 is TGCGCCAGCAGCTTGGAGGGGGTAGGTGGTGAAAAACTGTTTTTT.

In its sample, this clone was seen once. The chain has TRBV7-9 and TRBJ2-6; D gene ambiguous. The CDR3 runs 15 residues. V was cut by 4 bases and J by 1 base, with 8 bases left in between. The germline CDR1 and CDR2 sequences are SEHNR and FQNEAQ (reference sequence). CDR3 sequence (DNA): TGTGCCAGCAGCTCCCGAGGTTCTGGGGCCAACGTCCTGACTTTC. Protein product: CASSSRGSGANVLTF.

The chain has TRBV6-5 and TRBJ2-3, with 14 bases that match TRBD2. CDR3 length: 15 residues. Trimming took 4 bases from V and 5 from J; bases not matched to a gene: 2. Germline CDR1 is MNHEY and CDR2 is SVGAGI. For the CDR3, the DNA is TGTGCCAGCAGTTCCGGGACTAGCGGGAGAGATACGCAGTATTTT. As protein: CASSSGTSGRDTQYF.

The chain links TRBV9 to TRBJ1-3, with D possibly matching TRBD1 (5 bases). The V end was cut by 0 bases, the J end by 2 bases, with 15 bases between. This CDR3 is built from 17 residues. Germline assignment: CDR1 SGDLS and CDR2 YYNGEE. In DNA form, the CDR3 reads TGTGCCAGCAGCGTAGTCGTTCGGACACCGACTGGAAACACCATATATTTT. Translated, it gives CASSVVVRTPTGNTIYF.

The rearrangement links TRBV27 to TRBJ2-7; 8 bases map to TRBD2. This CDR3 contains 15 residues. Germline loops: CDR1 MNHEY, CDR2 SMNVEV (reference sequence). V lost 3 bases, J lost 6 bases, and 10 bases stayed unmatched. In nucleotides, the CDR3 is TGTGCCAGCAGTTTGGGGCTCCGGGAGGGCCGCGAGCAGTACTTC. Its protein is CASSLGLREGREQYF.

This chain uses TRBV9 with TRBJ1-1; D ambiguous. V lost 3 bases to trimming and J lost 5 bases, with 14 bases between them. The CDR3 sequence is 14 residues long. Germline CDR1 and CDR2: SGDLS and YYNGEE. CDR3 in amino acids: CASSASMLETEAFF. CDR3 DNA: TGTGCCAGCAGCGCGAGCATGTTGGAGACTGAAGCTTTCTTT.

The chain links TRBV15 to TRBJ2-6; TRBD1 matches 7 bases. Germline V lookup: CDR1 LNHNV, CDR2 YYDKDF (reference sequence). The CDR3 extends over 15 amino acids. The V gene end was trimmed by 1 base and the J gene end by 3 bases; junction bases not matched to a gene: 0. CDR3 residues: CATSRGQGGANVLTF. The CDR3 coding sequence is TGTGCCACCAGCAGAGGACAGGGTGGGGCCAACGTCCTGACTTTC.

This sequence joins TRBV6-5 and TRBJ2-7; 9 bases are a match to TRBD2. CDR1 and CDR2 from the germline V gene are MNHEY and SVGAGI. There are 15 residues in the CDR3. The V and J ends lost 6 bases and 5 bases, in that order; junction bases with no gene match: 11. CDR3 in amino acids: CASRTTGTSPNEQYF. Here the CDR3 DNA reads TGTGCCAGCAGGACTACGGGGACTAGCCCAAACGAGCAGTACTTC.

A note on this clone: A read error may account for a junction end that differs from germline. The V gene is TRBV6-1, the J gene TRBJ1-5; 11 nucleotides agree with TRBD1. This CDR3 contains 15 residues. Germline V CDR1 and CDR2: MNHNS, SASEGT. In nucleotides, the CDR3 is TGTGCCAGCGGTGAAAGGACAGGGGGCGGTCAGCCCCAGCATTTT. Its protein is CASGERTGGGQPQHF.